Below are 8 T cell receptor beta chains sequenced from a single sample in a study of shared clonotypes between healthy human individuals. Generated by immunoSEQ multiplex PCR, the TCRdb table keeps only in-frame clones and is missing some. The repertoire has 490,000 or so clones, 79% of them found once; the top ten carry 9.5% to 15%. The sequenced material came from PBMCs. Source of these receptors: a middle-aged woman in good health. Some clones in this sample may be carry-over from other donors' samples.

This clone has ten or more counts. J is TRBJ2-3 and V is TRBV4-3; D possibly corresponds to TRBD2 (5 bases). Germline V CDR1 and CDR2: LGHNA, YSLEER. V lost 3 bases and J 3 bases, leaving 13 bases between the germline ends. The CDR3 loop spans 15 amino acids. In nucleotides, the CDR3 is TGCGCCAGCAGCCAGGAGCTTAGAGGGACAGATACGCAGTATTTT. It translates to CASSQELRGTDTQYF.

Note on this clone: Given a much more abundant clone one base away, this may be a read error. The rearrangement links TRBV9 to TRBJ1-5, with TRBD1 matching 8 bases. Germline assignment: CDR1 SGDLS and CDR2 YYNGEE. This CDR3 region has 14 residues. Trimming cost V 4 bases and J 1 base; bases outside gene matches: 1. CDR3 sequence: CASSRTGSNQPQHF. The CDR3 DNA sequence: TGTGCCAGCAGCCGGACAGGGAGCAATCAGCCCCAGCATTTT.

The chain joins TRBV5-1 to TRBJ1-2, with TRBD1 matching over 9 bases. V lost 2 bases and J lost 2; bases outside the gene matches: 4. This CDR3 region has 15 residues. Germline values: CDR1 SGHRS, CDR2 YFSETQ. CDR3 in DNA: TGCGCCAGCAGCTTCTGGGACAGGGCGAACTATGGCTACACCTTC. This sequence encodes CASSFWDRANYGYTF.

The rearrangement links TRBV10-2 to TRBJ2-7; D is possibly TRBD1 or TRBD2 (5 bases each). The length of the CDR3 is 14 residues. Trimming removed 4 bases from V and 1 base from J, with 11 bases in between. The germline V gene encodes CDR1 WSHSY and CDR2 SAAADI. The CDR3 is CASSVRDPSYEQYF. The DNA of the CDR3 is TGCGCCAGCAGTGTTCGGGACCCTTCCTACGAGCAGTACTTC.

Note on this clone: Germline is not matched at one junction end, which may reflect a read error. The same CDR3 can be traced to other DNA sequences in this sample. The V gene is TRBV7-2, the J gene TRBJ1-2; D gene uncertain. This CDR3 contains 13 residues. Germline CDR1 SGHTA, CDR2 FQGNSA. CDR3 protein: CASSLAGSGGYTF. CDR3 sequence (DNA): TGTGCCAGCAGCCTAGCGGGTTCGGGTGGCTACACCTTC.

This chain connects TRBV7-3 to TRBJ2-2; D is ambiguous. With 4 bases removed from V and 3 bases from J, the gap between germline ends came to 9 bases. Looked up from germline, CDR1 is SGHTA and CDR2 is FQGTGA. CDR3 length: 14 residues. CDR3 in amino acids: CASSSRSYTGELFF. In DNA form, the CDR3 reads TGTGCCAGCAGCTCAAGGTCATACACCGGGGAGCTGTTTTTT.

This clone has just a few counts. The same CDR3 can be traced to other DNA sequences in this sample. The gene calls are TRBV27 and TRBJ1-4; TRBD1 might be the D (6 bases). This CDR3 is 13 amino acids long. The V end was cut by 6 bases, the J end by 7 bases, with 12 bases between. CDR1 is MNHEY, CDR2 SMNVEV, per germline (reference sequence). The DNA for the CDR3 is TGTGCCAGCAGGGGGGGCGGGAGTGAAAAACTGTTTTTT. Its translation is CASRGGGSEKLFF.

The chain combines TRBV5-4 with TRBJ2-7; 12 nucleotides align to TRBD2. From germline, CDR1 is SGHNT and CDR2 YYREEE (reference sequence). Trimming took 7 bases from V and 5 from J; bases not matched to a gene: 13. This CDR3 is 16 amino acids long. Here the CDR3 DNA reads TGTGCCAGCGGACGGACTAGCGGGGTCCTTGGGGACGAGCAGTACTTC. This sequence encodes CASGRTSGVLGDEQYF.